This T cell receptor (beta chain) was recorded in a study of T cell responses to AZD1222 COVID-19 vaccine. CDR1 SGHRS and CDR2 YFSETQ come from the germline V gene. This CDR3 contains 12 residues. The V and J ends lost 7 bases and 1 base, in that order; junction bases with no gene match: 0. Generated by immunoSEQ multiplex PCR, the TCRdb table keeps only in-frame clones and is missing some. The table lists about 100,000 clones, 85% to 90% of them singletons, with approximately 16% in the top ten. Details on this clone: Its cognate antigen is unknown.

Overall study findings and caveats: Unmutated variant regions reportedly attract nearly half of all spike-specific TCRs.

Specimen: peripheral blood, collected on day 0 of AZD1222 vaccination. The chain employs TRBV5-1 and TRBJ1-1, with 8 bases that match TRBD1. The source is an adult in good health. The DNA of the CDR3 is TGCGCCAGCGGGACAGGGAACACTGAAGCTTTCTTT. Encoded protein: CASGTGNTEAFF.